Below are 28 T cell receptor beta chains sequenced from a single sample in a study of identifying expanded T cells in peripheral blood. Profiling relied on immunoSEQ multiplex PCR, and the TCRdb table lists in-frame clones only, not all of them. The sample has about 91,000 clones, about nine tenths seen once. Sequencing was carried out using blood. The receptors were sampled from a person between 18 and 75 years old in good health.

The V and J genes are TRBV19 and TRBJ2-5; the match to TRBD2 covers 9 bases. The CDR3 spans 15 residues. Germline V gives CDR1 LNHDA, CDR2 SQIVND (reference sequence). V lost 4 bases, J lost 4 bases, and 7 bases stayed unmatched. The CDR3 sequence: CASSKLAGWGETQYF. For the CDR3, the DNA is TGTGCCAGTAGTAAGCTAGCGGGATGGGGAGAGACCCAGTACTTC.

The chain joins TRBV28 to TRBJ2-4; 9 nucleotides align to TRBD2. This CDR3 has 17 amino acids. Germline V CDR1 and CDR2: MDHEN, SYDVKM. V shed 2 bases, J shed 5 bases, and the junction held 10 bases outside the gene matches. CDR3 in DNA: TGTGCCAGCAGTTTACTGGGGCTAGCGGGACAAGAAAACATTCAGTACTTC. Translating it yields CASSLLGLAGQENIQYF.

J is TRBJ2-3 and V is TRBV9, with D tentatively TRBD2 (5 bases). Trimming shortened V by 0 bases and J by 0 bases, and 11 bases separated the two germline ends. Germline CDR1 reads SGDLS; CDR2 reads YYNGEE. CDR3 length: 16 amino acids. The CDR3 coding sequence is TGTGCCAGCAGCGTAGCGGGGTGGGCCAGCACAGATACGCAGTATTTT. Encoded protein: CASSVAGWASTDTQYF.

V usage is TRBV5-8 and J usage is TRBJ1-1, with D unresolved. Germline lookup yields CDR1 SGHTS and CDR2 YDEGEE. This CDR3 spans 14 amino acids. V dropped 1 base and J dropped 7 bases, with 14 bases sitting between them. CDR3 residues: CASSLMWERSEAFF. The CDR3 nucleotides are TGTGCCAGCAGCTTGATGTGGGAGCGAAGTGAAGCTTTCTTT.

J is TRBJ2-7 and V is TRBV15; D not certain. The CDR3 sequence is 16 residues long. Trimming took 0 bases from V and 3 from J, leaving 15 bases between them. Germline-derived CDR1 and CDR2 are LNHNV and YYDKDF (reference sequence). The CDR3 bases are TGTGCCACCAGCAGAGATCTCGGCGATAGCAGCTACGAGCAGTACTTC. Residues: CATSRDLGDSSYEQYF.

The chain recombines TRBV28 with TRBJ1-6, with D maybe TRBD1 (5 bases). V was trimmed by 6 bases and J by 2 bases, leaving 14 bases between them. CDR3 size: 16 residues. In germline, CDR1 is MDHEN, CDR2 SYDVKM. This CDR3 reads CASSSQGEAYNSPLHF. For the CDR3, the DNA is TGTGCCAGCAGCTCCCAGGGAGAAGCCTATAATTCACCCCTCCACTTT.

The chain recombines TRBV15 with TRBJ2-7, with 8 nucleotides matching TRBD1. The CDR3 runs to 18 residues. The junction had 13 bases not matched to a gene; V was cut back by 0 bases and J by 3 bases. In germline, CDR1 is LNHNV, CDR2 YYDKDF (reference sequence). CDR3 loop: CATSRDPTGVGGVYEQYF. The DNA for the CDR3 is TGTGCCACCAGCAGAGACCCGACAGGGGTCGGAGGGGTCTACGAGCAGTACTTC.

This clone was seen just once. The rearrangement links TRBV19 to TRBJ2-1; 10 bases match TRBD2. Germline V CDR1 and CDR2: LNHDA, SQIVND (reference sequence). V trimming: 3 bases; J trimming: 0 bases; junction bases outside the gene matches: 11. The CDR3 is made up of 19 amino acids. The chain's CDR3 is CASSILRLAGMSSYNEQFF. DNA for the CDR3: TGTGCCAGTAGTATCCTGAGACTAGCGGGCATGAGCTCCTACAATGAGCAGTTCTTC.

The rearrangement uses TRBV30 and TRBJ2-7; no clear D. The CDR3 covers 12 residues. Germline V lookup: CDR1 GTSNPN, CDR2 SVGIG (reference sequence). The germline V and J ends were trimmed by 3 bases and 4 bases, with 10 bases remaining between them. The CDR3 nucleotides are TGTGCCTGGAGGATAGCTGAGTACGAGCAGTACTTC. Residues: CAWRIAEYEQYF. The full variable domain, in which reference TRBV30 and TRBJ2-7 provide the parts outside the CDR3, is SQTIHQWPATLVQPVGSPLSLECTVEGTSNPNLYWYRQAAGRGLQLLFYSVGIGQISSEVPQNLSASRPQDRQFILSSKKLLLSDSGFYLCAWRIAEYEQYFGPGTRLTVT.

A single count supports this clone. In DNA form, the CDR3 reads TGTGCCAGCAGCTTGACAGGCGCGTCCTACAATGAGCAGTTCTTC. Translation gives CASSLTGASYNEQFF. The V and J genes are TRBV5-4 and TRBJ2-1, with D tentatively TRBD1 (5 bases). The germline V gene has CDR1 SGHNT and CDR2 YYREEE (reference sequence). This CDR3 region has 15 residues. The germline V and J ends were trimmed by 1 base and 1 base, with 9 bases remaining between them. Variable domain in full (rest from reference TRBV5-4 and TRBJ2-1): ETGVTQSPTHLIKTRGQQVTLRCSSQSGHNTVSWYQQALGQGPQFIFQYYREEENGRGNFPPRFSGLQFPNYSSELNVNALELDDSALYLCASSLTGASYNEQFFGPGTRLTVL.

V gene TRBV27 combines with J gene TRBJ2-7; no definite D call. The CDR3 contains 13 residues. CDR1 is MNHEY and CDR2 is SMNVEV in the germline V gene (reference sequence). The ends were cut back, 2 bases at V and 3 bases at J, with 8 bases in the middle. For the CDR3, the DNA is TGTGCCAGCAGTTTAAAACTAAACTACGAGCAGTACTTC. Its protein is CASSLKLNYEQYF.

The CDR3 sequence: CASSSTTSGNTIYF. The CDR3 DNA sequence: TGTGCCAGCAGCTCAACAACTTCTGGAAACACCATATATTTT. The J gene is TRBJ1-3, the V gene TRBV5-8; D unclear. CDR1 is SGHTS, CDR2 YDEGEE, per germline. CDR3 length: 14 amino acids. V was shortened by 3 bases and J by 1 base, with 8 bases between the two germline ends.

The table lists this clone with a few counts. This rearrangement joins TRBV9 to TRBJ2-7; D is perhaps TRBD1 (6 bases). Germline CDR1 is SGDLS and CDR2 is YYNGEE. This CDR3 region has 15 residues. V lost 4 bases to trimming and J lost 0 bases, with 14 bases between them. CDR3 in DNA: TGTGCCAGCAGCATGTCGACAGGCCCCTCCTACGAGCAGTACTTC. It encodes CASSMSTGPSYEQYF.

The gene calls are TRBV27 and TRBJ1-2; D ambiguous. Trimming left V 10 bases short and J 4 bases short, with 13 bases between. CDR1 and CDR2 from the germline V gene are MNHEY and SMNVEV (reference sequence). The CDR3 has 12 residues. For the CDR3, the DNA is TGTGCCACCAAAAAGGGTATCTATGGCTACACCTTC. Translated: CATKKGIYGYTF.

The chain links TRBV10-2 to TRBJ2-2; weak D call: TRBD2 (5 bases). Trimming cost V 5 bases and J 6 bases, with 13 bases left between them. In germline, CDR1 is WSHSY, CDR2 SAAADI. The CDR3 totals 14 residues. The CDR3 DNA reads TGCGCCAGCAGTTCGGGGAGTTCATCCGGGGAGCTGTTTTTT. This codes for CASSSGSSSGELFF.

The J gene is TRBJ2-5, the V gene TRBV5-1, with D unresolved. Trimming stripped 4 bases from V and 1 base from J, with 17 bases between. The CDR3 extends over 16 amino acids. The germline gives CDR1 SGHRS, CDR2 YFSETQ. CDR3 coding DNA: TGCGCCAGCAGCAAATCTTTGGCGGAGATCCAAGAGACCCAGTACTTC. Protein sequence: CASSKSLAEIQETQYF.

V and J are TRBV10-2 and TRBJ2-1; no reliable D call. This CDR3 is built from 11 residues. Germline-derived CDR1 and CDR2 are WSHSY and SAAADI. Trimming shortened V by 6 bases and J by 10 bases, and 10 bases separated the two germline ends. DNA of the CDR3: TGCGCCAGCAGCGGGCATGACGAGCAGTTCTTC. Protein product: CASSGHDEQFF.

V is TRBV7-3 and J is TRBJ2-5; 8 bases fit TRBD1. With 5 bases clipped from V and 5 bases from J, the junction kept 13 bases outside the gene matches. The CDR3 has 16 amino acids. Germline V CDR1 and CDR2: SGHTA, FQGTGA. The CDR3 protein is CASSPQAGGTRETQYF. CDR3 nucleotide sequence: TGTGCCAGCAGCCCCCAAGCAGGGGGCACGCGGGAGACCCAGTACTTC.

The gene calls are TRBV30 and TRBJ1-1; D not certain. Trimming removed 4 bases at V and 2 bases at J, with 5 bases between. CDR1 and CDR2 (germline): GTSNPN, SVGIG (reference sequence). There are 11 residues in the CDR3. The chain's CDR3 is CAWIRNTEAFF. The CDR3 bases are TGTGCCTGGATCCGAAACACTGAAGCTTTCTTT.

V and J are TRBV29-1 and TRBJ2-7; the D is unclear. Germline CDR1 SQVTM, CDR2 ANQGSEA. V was clipped by 4 bases and J by 2 bases, with 3 bases between them. This CDR3 is built from 10 residues. CDR3 protein: CSVVTYEQYF. CDR3 bases: TGCAGCGTTGTCACCTACGAGCAGTACTTC.

The CDR3 here is CASSPSGRAWEETQYF. The CDR3 DNA sequence: TGTGCCAGCTCACCAAGCGGGAGAGCGTGGGAAGAGACCCAGTACTTC. The chain recombines TRBV18 with TRBJ2-5; TRBD2 aligns across 8 bases. The V and J ends lost 2 bases and 3 bases, in that order; junction bases with no gene match: 8. The CDR3 extends over 16 amino acids. Germline assignment: CDR1 KGHSH and CDR2 LQKENI.

This clone was observed a handful of times. The chain couples TRBV6-6 to TRBJ1-6; D gene uncertain. The CDR3 loop spans 14 amino acids. CDR1 and CDR2 from the germline V gene are MNHNY and SVGAGI (reference sequence). The germline V and J ends were trimmed by 0 bases and 9 bases, with 9 bases remaining between them. The CDR3 sequence is CASSYSMGTSPLHF. DNA of the CDR3: TGTGCCAGCAGTTACTCCATGGGTACTTCACCCCTCCACTTT.

CDR3 residues: CASTKTGGAGNTIYF. CDR3 coding DNA: TGTGCCAGCACGAAAACGGGGGGCGCTGGAAACACCATATATTTT. The chain combines TRBV9 with TRBJ1-3, with D possibly TRBD1 on 6 matching bases. Germline V lookup: CDR1 SGDLS, CDR2 YYNGEE. This CDR3 has 15 amino acids. Trimming pared 6 bases from V and 2 bases from J, leaving 15 bases between.

The chain has TRBV5-4 and TRBJ2-1; tentatively, D is TRBD2 (5 bases). Trimming took off 4 bases at V and 8 bases at J, with 19 bases between the two ends. The CDR3 has 15 amino acids. Per the germline V gene, CDR1 is SGHNT and CDR2 is YYREEE (reference sequence). The CDR3 is CASSAGSATRDEQFF. CDR3 in DNA: TGTGCCAGCAGCGCTGGTAGCGCCACTAGGGATGAGCAGTTCTTC.

This clone has only a few counts. The chain combines TRBV7-3 with TRBJ1-1; no clear D. The germline V and J ends were trimmed by 0 bases and 3 bases, with 5 bases remaining between them. Germline CDR1 SGHTA, CDR2 FQGTGA. The CDR3 loop spans 13 amino acids. The CDR3 is CASSLTPDTEAFF. DNA of the CDR3: TGTGCCAGCAGCTTAACCCCCGACACTGAAGCTTTCTTT. Looking up the rest from reference TRBV7-3 and TRBJ1-1 gives the full variable domain: GAGVSQTPSNKVTEKGKYVELRCDPISGHTALYWYRQSLGQGPEFLIYFQGTGAADDSGLPNDRFFAVRPEGSVSTLKIQRTERGDSAVYLCASSLTPDTEAFFGQGTRLTVV.

This clone appeared once. J is TRBJ2-7 and V is TRBV27; no definite D call. Germline V gene data show CDR1 as MNHEY and CDR2 as SMNVEV (reference sequence). The CDR3 has 14 residues. Between the trimmed V and J ends, which lost 4 bases and 2 bases, there was a span of 12 bases. The CDR3 nucleotides read TGTGCCAGCAGTTCCCGGTCTCCAACCTACGAGCAGTACTTC. Protein: CASSSRSPTYEQYF.

This chain uses TRBV15 with TRBJ2-7; D possibly matches TRBD1 or TRBD2 (5 bases each). Trimming left V 0 bases short and J 4 bases short, with 13 bases between. This CDR3 is 15 amino acids long. Germline-derived CDR1 and CDR2 are LNHNV and YYDKDF (reference sequence). The CDR3 loop is CATSRDGLGEYEQYF. The CDR3 DNA sequence: TGTGCCACCAGCAGAGATGGCTTAGGGGAGTACGAGCAGTACTTC.

This clone has just one count. This chain joins TRBV18 and TRBJ2-2; TRBD2 aligns across 13 bases. Germline CDR1 and CDR2: KGHSH and LQKENI. The CDR3 is 18 amino acids. Trimming at V came to 0 bases and at J to 6 bases, leaving 7 bases not matched to a gene. CDR3 in DNA: TGTGCCAGCTCACCACCGACTAGCGGGGGGCTCCAACCCGGGGAGCTGTTTTTT. Translation: CASSPPTSGGLQPGELFF. The full variable domain, completed using reference TRBV18 and TRBJ2-2, is NAGVMQNPRHLVRRRGQEARLRCSPMKGHSHVYWYRQLPEEGLKFMVYLQKENIIDESGMPKERFSAEFPKEGPSILRIQQVVRGDSAAYFCASSPPTSGGLQPGELFFGEGSRLTVL.